These 28 T cell receptor beta chains were all obtained from the same sample, sequenced in a study of T cells in Graves' hyperthyroidism and ophthalmopathy. TCR beta CDR3 sequences were amplified from RNA transcripts. The HTBI primer set was used in a first-round RT-PCR of the TCR CDR3. TCRdb re-derived calls from the multiplex PCR reads in MiXCR, one entry per CDR3 protein. The profile covers roughly 350,000 distinct CDR3 sequences, with over 11% appearing a single time and under 30% taken by the ten largest. The material sequenced was blood. The receptors here all came from a woman aged 30 to 39 with Graves' hyperthyroidism.

There are many counts of this clonotype. The rearrangement links TRBV28 to TRBJ2-7; the match to TRBD1 covers 10 bases. The V segment lost 3 bases and the J segment 4 bases; nucleotides outside the gene matches: 9. This CDR3 is built from 16 residues. Germline V CDR1 and CDR2: MDHEN, SYDVKM. The DNA for the CDR3 is TGTGCCAGCAGTTTCCCCAGACAGGGGGCAGTATACGAGCAGTACTTC. It yields the protein CASSFPRQGAVYEQYF.

The table lists this clonotype with many counts. This chain's CDR3 is CASSLSNIRSGRYLEETQYF. Here the CDR3 DNA reads TGTGCCAGCAGCTTATCCAACATCCGGAGCGGGAGGTACCTAGAAGAGACCCAGTACTTC. This chain links TRBV7-8 with TRBJ2-5; TRBD2 agrees at 9 bases. The CDR3 is 20 amino acids. Trimming at V came to 2 bases and at J to 3 bases, leaving 19 bases not matched to a gene. Per germline, CDR1 SGHVS and CDR2 FQNEAQ.

This clonotype came up many times. The V gene is TRBV2, the J gene TRBJ2-5, with D uncertain. CDR3 length equals 12 residues. Per the germline V gene, CDR1 is SNHLY and CDR2 is FYNNEI. Trimming pared 8 bases from V and 7 bases from J, leaving 14 bases between. The CDR3 DNA sequence: TGTGCCAGCGGCCCTACCAAAGGGACCCAGTACTTC. This gives the protein CASGPTKGTQYF.

At least ten counts were recorded for this clonotype. The chain uses TRBV12-3 or TRBV12-4 and TRBJ1-1; 9 nucleotides agree with TRBD1. This CDR3 spans 17 amino acids. J lost 0 bases, V lost 5 bases, and 10 bases had no gene match. The CDR3 loop is CASSPVGTGFMNTEAFF. The CDR3 bases are TGTGCCAGCAGTCCAGTCGGGACAGGGTTCATGAACACTGAAGCTTTCTTT.

This clonotype was detected many times. The rearrangement joins TRBV28 to TRBJ2-1; D may be TRBD2 (6 bases). This CDR3 has 18 residues. Germline-derived CDR1 and CDR2 are MDHEN and SYDVKM. V lost 5 bases to trimming and J lost 2 bases, with 22 bases between them. CDR3 in amino acids: CASSPQPLTGVPYNEQFF. The CDR3 DNA is TGTGCCAGCAGTCCTCAGCCCCTAACGGGAGTCCCCTACAATGAGCAGTTCTTC.

This clonotype was counted many times. The J gene is TRBJ1-1, the V gene TRBV7-8; D is unclear. This CDR3 spans 15 amino acids. V lost 0 bases and J 2 bases, leaving 10 bases between the germline ends. Germline CDR1 and CDR2: SGHVS and FQNEAQ. The CDR3 DNA is TGTGCCAGCAGCTTAGCGGCGGGGAGCAACACTGAAGCTTTCTTT. Residues: CASSLAAGSNTEAFF.

This clonotype was counted ten times or more. V is TRBV20-1 and J is TRBJ1-4; D uncertain. In germline, CDR1 is DFQATT, CDR2 SNEGSKA (reference sequence). The V end was cut by 1 base, the J end by 3 bases, with 12 bases between. The CDR3 extends over 15 amino acids. The CDR3 coding sequence is TGCAGTGCTAGAGGATCGGGCTTCCCTAATGAAAAACTGTTTTTT. It specifies CSARGSGFPNEKLFF.

This clonotype was counted at least ten times. The J gene is TRBJ1-1, the V gene TRBV12-3 or TRBV12-4, with 8 positions matching TRBD1. CDR3 length: 14 residues. V shed 5 bases and J 7 bases; nucleotides not matched to a gene: 9. CDR3 DNA: TGTGCCAGCAGTCCCCGACAGGGGAACTTTGAAGCTTTCTTT. Protein: CASSPRQGNFEAFF.

This clonotype has at least ten counts. The chain is built from TRBV7-8 and TRBJ2-2; D remains ambiguous. CDR1 SGHVS and CDR2 FQNEAQ come from the germline V gene. The V and J ends lost 4 bases and 0 bases respectively, with 3 bases between them. The CDR3 has 13 residues. The CDR3 loop is CASSYSNTGELFF. CDR3 nucleotide sequence: TGTGCCAGCAGCTACTCGAACACCGGGGAGCTGTTTTTT.

The rearrangement joins TRBV6-1 to TRBJ2-1; D possibly corresponds to TRBD2 (6 bases). Germline CDR1 and CDR2: MNHNS and SASEGT. The ends were cut back, 3 bases at V and 9 bases at J, with 9 bases in the middle. The CDR3 runs 12 residues. DNA of the CDR3: TGTGCCAGCAGTGACGGGAGTCTTGAGCAGTTCTTC. Protein product: CASSDGSLEQFF.

This clonotype was observed many times. This sequence joins TRBV7-3 and TRBJ2-7; 9 bases line up with TRBD2. J gave up 5 bases and V 5 bases, and 10 bases lay outside the gene matches. This CDR3 contains 15 residues. CDR1 and CDR2 from the germline V gene are SGHTA and FQGTGA. For the CDR3, the DNA is TGTGCCAGCAGCGCTACGGTAGCGGGAGACAACGAGCAGTACTTC. Protein sequence: CASSATVAGDNEQYF. The whole variable domain, filled in from reference TRBV7-3 and TRBJ2-7, reads GAGVSQTPSNKVTEKGKYVELRCDPISGHTALYWYRQSLGQGPEFLIYFQGTGAADDSGLPNDRFFAVRPEGSVSTLKIQRTERGDSAVYLCASSATVAGDNEQYFGPGTRLTVT.

This clonotype has at least ten counts. The CDR3 sequence: CASSLGGGAPDEQYF. The CDR3 nucleotides read TGTGCCAGCAGCTTAGGTGGAGGCGCCCCGGACGAGCAGTACTTC. The J gene is TRBJ2-7, the V gene TRBV11-2, with D possibly matching TRBD2 (5 bases). Per the germline V gene, CDR1 is SGHAT and CDR2 is FQNNGV. The CDR3 loop spans 15 amino acids. V was clipped by 1 base and J by 5 bases, with 15 bases between them.

This clonotype was detected a few times. The gene calls are TRBV29-1 and TRBJ2-1; 7 nucleotides align to TRBD2. Trimming at V came to 2 bases and at J to 3 bases, leaving 7 bases not matched to a gene. Germline lookup yields CDR1 SQVTM and CDR2 ANQGSEA. The CDR3 extends over 15 amino acids. The DNA for the CDR3 is TGCAGCGTTGAAAGGACTAGAAGGATCTACAATGAGCAGTTCTTC. The encoded protein is CSVERTRRIYNEQFF.

V usage is TRBV29-1 and J usage is TRBJ1-5; D may be TRBD1 (5 bases). This CDR3 comprises 14 residues. CDR1 is SQVTM and CDR2 is ANQGSEA in the germline V gene. Trimming shortened V by 4 bases and J by 3 bases, and 13 bases separated the two germline ends. CDR3 DNA: TGCAGCGTTGTCATCCGGGGGGACAATCAGCCCCAGCATTTT. Its translation: CSVVIRGDNQPQHF. Full variable domain (rest looked up from reference TRBV29-1 and TRBJ1-5): SAVISQKPSRDICQRGTSLTIQCQVDSQVTMMFWYRQQPGQSLTLIATANQGSEATYESGFVIDKFPISRPNLTFSTLTVSNMSPEDSSIYLCSVVIRGDNQPQHFGDGTRLSIL.

This clonotype was counted ten times or more. Sequence at one end of the junction differs from germline and may be a read error. The V gene is TRBV10-3, the J gene TRBJ2-1; D remains unclear. The germline V gene encodes CDR1 ENHRY and CDR2 SYGVKD. The CDR3 length is 13 residues. The CDR3 loop reads CSITDRSFNEQFF. The CDR3 bases are TGTTCCATCACAGACCGGTCCTTCAATGAGCAGTTCTTC.

Concerning this clonotype itself: It is likely a read error, because the conserved phenylalanine at the end of the CDR3 is missing. V gene TRBV3-1 combines with J gene TRBJ1-1; no clear D. Germline V gene lookup returns CDR1 LGHDT and CDR2 YNNKEL (reference sequence). This CDR3 is 12 amino acids long. In DNA form, the CDR3 reads TGTGCCAACAGCCGAACGACGGGCGAAGCTTTCCTT. Translation: CANSRTTGEAFL.

This clonotype was seen repeatedly, ten times or more. V is TRBV12-3 or TRBV12-4 and J is TRBJ1-5; D call uncertain. With 3 bases removed from V and 0 bases from J, the gap between germline ends came to 21 bases. The CDR3 totals 19 residues. CDR3 sequence: CASSFSGNPPGYSNQPQHF. The CDR3 DNA reads TGTGCCAGCAGTTTTTCGGGGAATCCCCCGGGTTATAGCAATCAGCCCCAGCATTTT.

This chain links TRBV28 with TRBJ1-1, with 12 bases fitting TRBD1. Germline V gene sequence: CDR1 MDHEN, CDR2 SYDVKM. V lost 5 bases, J lost 1 base, and 5 bases stayed unmatched. The CDR3 runs 16 residues. The CDR3 sequence: CASSPGTGGANTEAFF. DNA of the CDR3: TGTGCCAGCAGTCCCGGGACAGGGGGCGCGAACACTGAAGCTTTCTTT. Full variable domain (rest looked up from reference TRBV28 and TRBJ1-1): DVKVTQSSRYLVKRTGEKVFLECVQDMDHENMFWYRQDPGLGLRLIYFSYDVKMKEKGDIPEGYSVSREKKERFSLILESASTNQTSMYLCASSPGTGGANTEAFFGQGTRLTVV.

V usage is TRBV4-1 and J usage is TRBJ2-5; D is undetermined. The germline V and J ends were trimmed by 5 bases and 3 bases, with 16 bases remaining between them. The CDR3 spans 15 residues. In germline, CDR1 is MGHRA, CDR2 YSYEKL. In DNA form, the CDR3 reads TGCGCCAGCAGCTCCAATGACCCGGGCAAAGAGACCCAGTACTTC. It translates to CASSSNDPGKETQYF.

The rearrangement uses TRBV6-1 and TRBJ2-4, with D unclear. Per the germline V gene, CDR1 is MNHNS and CDR2 is SASEGT. With 6 bases removed from V and 1 base from J, the gap between germline ends came to 1 base. The CDR3 spans 11 residues. CDR3 sequence: CASSAKNIQYF. The CDR3 DNA follows: TGTGCCAGCAGCGCCAAAAACATTCAGTACTTC.

V is TRBV10-3 and J is TRBJ2-3; D is unclear. The CDR3 runs 11 residues. CDR1 and CDR2 (germline): ENHRY, SYGVKD. With 10 bases removed from V and 2 bases from J, the gap between germline ends came to 7 bases. DNA for the CDR3: TGTGCCACCTCCGACACAGATACGCAGTATTTT. Translated, it gives CATSDTDTQYF.

This clonotype was counted many times. V gene TRBV20-1 combines with J gene TRBJ2-3, with 9 bases lining up with TRBD2. V shed 4 bases and J 6 bases; nucleotides not matched to a gene: 11. CDR1 is DFQATT and CDR2 is SNEGSKA in the germline V gene (reference sequence). There are 15 residues in the CDR3. CDR3 loop: CSATSLAGTTDTQYF. The DNA of the CDR3 is TGCAGTGCTACTTCCCTAGCGGGGACGACTGATACGCAGTATTTT.

This clonotype was found a few times. The chain has TRBV24-1 and TRBJ2-3; 8 nucleotides align to TRBD1. Germline values: CDR1 KGHDR, CDR2 SFDVKD. The CDR3 covers 14 residues. V was pared by 6 bases and J by 4 bases, with 5 bases of the junction left unmatched. Written as DNA, the CDR3 is TGTGCCACCAGTACTCCGACAGGGGCAGATACGCAGTATTTT. Translation gives CATSTPTGADTQYF.

This clonotype was observed at least ten times. The chain carries TRBV28 and TRBJ2-3; a weak D match, TRBD1 (6 bases). The germline gives CDR1 MDHEN, CDR2 SYDVKM. This CDR3 has 15 residues. The germline V and J ends were trimmed by 5 bases and 0 bases, with 12 bases remaining between them. CDR3 nucleotide sequence: TGTGCCAGCAGTATTGACAGGAGGAGCACAGATACGCAGTATTTT. This translates into CASSIDRRSTDTQYF.

In this sample, this clonotype turned up many times. The rearrangement links TRBV2 to TRBJ2-7; TRBD2 agrees at 7 bases. J was trimmed by 2 bases and V by 5 bases; bases with no gene match: 3. This CDR3 spans 13 amino acids. Germline CDR1 SNHLY, CDR2 FYNNEI. The CDR3 DNA sequence: TGTGCCAGCAGTCCGGCGGGGGCCTACGAGCAGTACTTC. It encodes CASSPAGAYEQYF.

This clonotype was detected many times. The rearrangement links TRBV11-2 to TRBJ1-4; D possibly corresponds to TRBD1 (6 bases). The CDR3 totals 13 residues. In germline, CDR1 is SGHAT, CDR2 FQNNGV. Deletions cut 4 bases from V and 8 bases from J, with 11 bases between. Here the CDR3 DNA reads TGTGCCAGCAGCTCCCACGGGGGCGAAAAACTGTTTTTT. This gives the protein CASSSHGGEKLFF.

This clonotype appeared a few times. The V call is TRBV19, the J call TRBJ2-7, with D perhaps matching TRBD2 (6 bases). Trimming shortened V by 7 bases and J by 0 bases, and 13 bases separated the two germline ends. CDR1 is LNHDA, CDR2 SQIVND, per germline (reference sequence). The CDR3 is 14 residues long. The CDR3 here is CASKVGTFSYEQYF. CDR3 DNA sequence: TGTGCCAGTAAGGTAGGGACTTTCTCCTACGAGCAGTACTTC.

For this clonotype: This may stem from a read error, because a much larger clone lies one nucleotide away. The chain employs TRBV20-1 and TRBJ2-1; TRBD1 is a possible D gene (6 bases). Germline CDR1 and CDR2: DFQATT and SNEGSKA (reference sequence). The CDR3 is 13 residues long. Trimming left V 0 bases short and J 11 bases short, with 14 bases between. The CDR3 protein is CSARERGSRKQFF. CDR3 nucleotides: TGCAGTGCTAGAGAGAGGGGGTCACGTAAGCAGTTCTTC.